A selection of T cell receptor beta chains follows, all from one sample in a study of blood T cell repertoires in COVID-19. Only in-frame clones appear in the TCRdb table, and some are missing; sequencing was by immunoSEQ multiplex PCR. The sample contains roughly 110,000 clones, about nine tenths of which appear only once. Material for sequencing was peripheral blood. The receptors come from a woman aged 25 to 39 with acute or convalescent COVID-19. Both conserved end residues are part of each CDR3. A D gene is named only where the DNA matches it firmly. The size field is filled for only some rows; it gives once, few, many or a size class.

DNA: TGTGCCAGTAGTACGACAGGGGGCCAGGAGACCCAGTACTTC
CDR3: CASSTTGGQETQYF
V: TRBV19
J: TRBJ2-5
D: TRBD1
size: NA

DNA: TGTGCCAGTAGTGTTGCAACAGGGGTTGGTGGCTACACCTTC
CDR3: CASSVATGVGGYTF
V: TRBV19
J: TRBJ1-2
D: TRBD1
size: NA

DNA: TGTGCCGCCGGGACGGGAGCGAACACCGGGGAGCTGTTTTTT
CDR3: CAAGTGANTGELFF
V: TRBV9
J: TRBJ2-2
D: NA
size: once

DNA: TGTGCCTCTAGCGGGAGAAGGCAGTTCTTC
CDR3: CASSGRRQFF
V: TRBV3-1/TRBV3-2
J: TRBJ2-1
D: TRBD2
size: NA

DNA: TGTGCCAGCAGCGGCCCGGGGGTTCCTAGCACTGAAGCTTTCTTT
CDR3: CASSGPGVPSTEAFF
V: TRBV11-2
J: TRBJ1-1
D: NA
size: NA

DNA: TGTGCCTGGAGCGATCGACAGGGAACTGCCAATGAGCAGTTCTTC
CDR3: CAWSDRQGTANEQFF
V: TRBV30
J: TRBJ2-1
D: TRBD1
size: few

DNA: TGTGCCACCAGCCCGGACACGAACTATGGCTACACCTTC
CDR3: CATSPDTNYGYTF
V: TRBV15
J: TRBJ1-2
D: NA
size: NA

DNA: TGCGCCAGCAGCCAAGGGGCTACTAGCGGGCGGACCTACGAGCAGTACTTC
CDR3: CASSQGATSGRTYEQYF
V: TRBV4-3
J: TRBJ2-7
D: TRBD2
size: NA

DNA: TGTGCCAGCAGTGACTCTAGGAGGGGAAACACCATATATTTT
CDR3: CASSDSRRGNTIYF
V: TRBV6-4
J: TRBJ1-3
D: NA
size: NA

DNA: TGTGCCAGCACCCGACTGGGGGCCACCGGGGAGCTGTTTTTT
CDR3: CASTRLGATGELFF
V: TRBV25-1
J: TRBJ2-2
D: NA
size: NA

DNA: TGTGCCAGCAGCTCGGGACAGACACACACTGAAGCTTTCTTT
CDR3: CASSSGQTHTEAFF
V: TRBV3-1/TRBV3-2
J: TRBJ1-1
D: TRBD1
size: NA

DNA: TGCGCCAGCAGCCAAACATGGGACAGTTATTCACCCCTCCACTTT
CDR3: CASSQTWDSYSPLHF
V: TRBV4-3
J: TRBJ1-6
D: TRBD1
size: NA

DNA: TGCAGTGCTAGCGCGGATTACGAGCAGTACTTC
CDR3: CSASADYEQYF
V: TRBV20-1
J: TRBJ2-7
D: NA
size: NA

DNA: TGTGCCACTTCGTTTAACACTGAAGCTTTCTTT
CDR3: CATSFNTEAFF
V: TRBV10-3
J: TRBJ1-1
D: NA
size: once

DNA: TGTGCCTGGAGTCCAAGGAGGACTAATGAAAAACTGTTTTTT
CDR3: CAWSPRRTNEKLFF
V: TRBV30
J: TRBJ1-4
D: NA
size: NA

DNA: TGCAGCGTCGGACAGGGAAACACCATATATTTT
CDR3: CSVGQGNTIYF
V: TRBV29-1
J: TRBJ1-3
D: NA
size: once

DNA: TGTGCCAGCAGCTTAGCGTCCCGGAATGAGCAGTTCTTC
CDR3: CASSLASRNEQFF
V: TRBV7-2
J: TRBJ2-1
D: NA
size: once

DNA: TGTGCCAGCTCCCGGGGGGGGCCGAACACTGAAGCTTTCTTT
CDR3: CASSRGGPNTEAFF
V: TRBV18
J: TRBJ1-1
D: NA
size: NA

DNA: TGTGCCAGCAGTGAGACAGGGGGCGCAGGGACTGAAGCTTTCTTT
CDR3: CASSETGGAGTEAFF
V: TRBV6-1
J: TRBJ1-1
D: TRBD1
size: NA

DNA: TGTGCCAGCAGTTACACTCAAAAGAAGCAGTACTTC
CDR3: CASSYTQKKQYF
V: TRBV6-2/TRBV6-3
J: TRBJ2-7
D: NA
size: NA

DNA: TGTGCCAGAAGATTGGGGCGACCTAACACTGAAGCTTTCTTT
CDR3: CARRLGRPNTEAFF
V: TRBV27
J: TRBJ1-1
D: NA
size: once

DNA: TGTGCCAGCAGCCAAGTTACGTCAGGGAAGGATTACTATGGCTACACCTTC
CDR3: CASSQVTSGKDYYGYTF
V: TRBV6-2/TRBV6-3
J: TRBJ1-2
D: NA
size: NA

DNA: TGTGCCAGCAGCATCTCAGTTTTCACTGAAGCTTTCTTT
CDR3: CASSISVFTEAFF
V: TRBV5-4
J: TRBJ1-1
D: NA
size: NA

DNA: TGTGCCAGCAGTTACGGAGGGGCGCGGGAGCAGTACTTC
CDR3: CASSYGGAREQYF
V: TRBV6-6
J: TRBJ2-7
D: NA
size: NA

DNA: TGTGCCAGCAGCTTAATTGGGCCACTGTCAGGGACTCAAGAGACCCAGTACTTC
CDR3: CASSLIGPLSGTQETQYF
V: TRBV7-3
J: TRBJ2-5
D: NA
size: NA

DNA: TGTGCCACCAGCAGAGAGGTGGGCACCTCAGGGACCGGGGAGCTGTTTTTT
CDR3: CATSREVGTSGTGELFF
V: TRBV15
J: TRBJ2-2
D: NA
size: NA

DNA: TGTGCCACCAGAAAAGACAGGGGAGCGAACACTGAAGCTTTCTTT
CDR3: CATRKDRGANTEAFF
V: TRBV24-1
J: TRBJ1-1
D: TRBD1
size: NA

DNA: TGTGCCAGCAGTGAACGTCGGACAGGGGTGTTATATAACTATGGCTACACCTTC
CDR3: CASSERRTGVLYNYGYTF
V: TRBV2
J: TRBJ1-2
D: TRBD1
size: NA

DNA: TGTGCCAGCAGTTTTCTCTCAACTAATGAAAAACTGTTTTTT
CDR3: CASSFLSTNEKLFF
V: TRBV28
J: TRBJ1-4
D: NA
size: NA

DNA: TGTGCCAGCAGTTACTCTGTAAGAGGGGGCGAAAAACTGTTTTTT
CDR3: CASSYSVRGGEKLFF
V: TRBV6-5
J: TRBJ1-4
D: TRBD1
size: NA

DNA: TGTGCCAGCAGCCGCTACGGGACAGAGAATTCACCCCTCCACTTT
CDR3: CASSRYGTENSPLHF
V: TRBV14
J: TRBJ1-6
D: TRBD1
size: NA

DNA: TGTGCCAGCAGTTTTCTAGCGGGAGCGGAGACCCAGTACTTC
CDR3: CASSFLAGAETQYF
V: TRBV28
J: TRBJ2-5
D: TRBD2
size: once

DNA: TGTGCCAGCAGTTTAAGTTCGGGGTTGGGTGCGGTCCGCTATGGCTACACCTTC
CDR3: CASSLSSGLGAVRYGYTF
V: TRBV28
J: TRBJ1-2
D: NA
size: NA

DNA: TGCGCCAGCAGCCAAGAGGACAGGGGAAATCAGCCCCAGCATTTT
CDR3: CASSQEDRGNQPQHF
V: TRBV4-3
J: TRBJ1-5
D: TRBD1
size: NA

DNA: TGTGCCAGCAGCGCCGCGGGTTACAAAAACATTCAGTACTTC
CDR3: CASSAAGYKNIQYF
V: TRBV7-9
J: TRBJ2-4
D: NA
size: NA

DNA: TGTGCCAGCAGGGACAGGGGGCCCTACGAGCAGTACTTC
CDR3: CASRDRGPYEQYF
V: TRBV6-5
J: TRBJ2-7
D: TRBD1
size: NA

DNA: TGTGCCAGCAGCTTGGACAGATATCAGCCCCAGCATTTT
CDR3: CASSLDRYQPQHF
V: TRBV12-3/TRBV12-4
J: TRBJ1-5
D: NA
size: NA

DNA: TGTGCCAGTAGTATAGATCCGACAGGGAATAGCAATCAGCCCCAGCATTTT
CDR3: CASSIDPTGNSNQPQHF
V: TRBV19
J: TRBJ1-5
D: TRBD1
size: NA

DNA: TGTGCCAGCAGCATTCTAGCGGGGGCGGGATCCTACAATGAGCAGTTCTTC
CDR3: CASSILAGAGSYNEQFF
V: TRBV7-4
J: TRBJ2-1
D: TRBD2
size: NA

DNA: TGTGCCAGCTCACCAACAGGGGACTATGGCTACACCTTC
CDR3: CASSPTGDYGYTF
V: TRBV18
J: TRBJ1-2
D: TRBD1
size: NA

DNA: TGTGCCACCAGCAGAATCGGTGGGGACAGGGGTACCGGGGAGCTGTTTTTT
CDR3: CATSRIGGDRGTGELFF
V: TRBV15
J: TRBJ2-2
D: TRBD1
size: NA

DNA: TGCGCCAGCAGCACACGGTTCGGGACAGTTGAAGCTTTCTTT
CDR3: CASSTRFGTVEAFF
V: TRBV5-1
J: TRBJ1-1
D: TRBD1
size: NA

DNA: TGTGCCATCAGTGGACAGCAACGGGAGCAGCCCCAGCATTTT
CDR3: CAISGQQREQPQHF
V: TRBV10-3
J: TRBJ1-5
D: NA
size: NA

DNA: TGTGCCTGGGGACAGGGCGGCGGCTACACCTTC
CDR3: CAWGQGGGYTF
V: TRBV30
J: TRBJ1-2
D: TRBD1
size: NA

DNA: TGTGCGAGCAGCTTGGGGGCAGGGGATGGCTACACCTTC
CDR3: CASSLGAGDGYTF
V: TRBV7-3
J: TRBJ1-2
D: NA
size: few